The rows below give T cell receptor beta chains drawn from one sample of a study of blood T cell repertoires in COVID-19. Sequenced by immunoSEQ multiplex PCR; TCRdb stores in-frame clones only, minus some. The profile shows about 330,000 clones, roughly 87% of them singletons. Specimen: peripheral blood. The source of these receptors is a man aged 25-40 years with COVID-19, enrolled during active disease. CDR3s include the opening cysteine and the closing phenylalanine or tryptophan. A D gene is named only where the DNA matches it firmly. For some rows the clone size is stated as once, few or many, or as a class when expanded; others skip it.

abundance	d_gene	v_gene	j_gene	CDR3nt	CDR3aa
NA	TRBD2	TRBV9	TRBJ2-3	TGTGCCAGCGGCGAGCGGCTAGCGGTACGGAGAGCGCAGTATTTT	CASGERLAVRRAQYF
NA	NA	TRBV14	TRBJ2-1	TGTGCCAGCAGCTCACTTACGGGACTCGTATACAATGAGCAGTTCTTC	CASSSLTGLVYNEQFF
once	NA	TRBV7-8	TRBJ1-6	TGTGCCAGCAGCTTATTCACTAGCTCCTATAATTCACCCCTCCACTTT	CASSLFTSSYNSPLHF
NA	NA	TRBV27	TRBJ1-5	TGTGCCAGCAGTTTAGTATCGGGGGGAGGAAGCAATCAGCCCCAGCATTTT	CASSLVSGGGSNQPQHF
once	TRBD1	TRBV9	TRBJ2-5	TGTGCCAGCAGCCCCCGACAGGGCCAAGAGACCCAGTACTTC	CASSPRQGQETQYF
NA	NA	TRBV28	TRBJ2-7	TGTGCCAGCAGTCAGGCGCCCGCGCTCCCCTACGAGCAGTACTTC	CASSQAPALPYEQYF
NA	NA	TRBV10-1	TRBJ2-7	TGCGCCAGCAGTTCCCGGGACACTACCTACGAGCAGTACTTC	CASSSRDTTYEQYF
NA	NA	TRBV2	TRBJ1-2	TGTGCCAGCAGTGAAAGGCTGGAGGGTTTTCATGGCTACACCTTC	CASSERLEGFHGYTF
few	NA	TRBV28	TRBJ2-2	TGTGCCAGCAACGTCGGGTTCACCGGGGAGCTGTTTTTT	CASNVGFTGELFF
few	NA	TRBV9	TRBJ2-1	TGTGCCAGCAGCGTAGCGGGAGTCTCTTATTACAATGAGCAGTTCTTC	CASSVAGVSYYNEQFF
NA	NA	TRBV5-1	TRBJ1-1	TGCGCCAGCAGCTTGTCCGGTATGAACACTGAAGCTTTCTTT	CASSLSGMNTEAFF
NA	NA	TRBV9	TRBJ2-1	TGTGCCAGCAGCGTGGACCCCAAAGGGAGGCCCTACAATGAGCAGTTCTTC	CASSVDPKGRPYNEQFF
NA	NA	TRBV14	TRBJ1-4	TGTGCCAGCAGCCAACTCGCGGGGGTTAATGAAAAACTGTTTTTT	CASSQLAGVNEKLFF
few	TRBD1	TRBV18	TRBJ2-2	TGTGCCAGCTCACCAACCGGGACAGTCCCCGGGGAGCTGTTTTTT	CASSPTGTVPGELFF
NA	TRBD1	TRBV9	TRBJ1-4	TGTGCCAGCAGCGTCCAACCGACAGGGGGAACAGCAACTAATGAAAAACTGTTTTTT	CASSVQPTGGTATNEKLFF
NA	TRBD2	TRBV19	TRBJ2-7	TGTGCCAGTAGTATAGAACTAGCGGGAGACGAGCAGTACTTC	CASSIELAGDEQYF
NA	TRBD1	TRBV6-5	TRBJ1-2	TGTGCCAGCAGTTCCCAGACAGGGGACCATGGCTACACCTTC	CASSSQTGDHGYTF
NA	NA	TRBV6-4	TRBJ1-5	TGTGCCAGCAGTGAGCAGGGCGAGAATCAGCCCCAGCATTTT	CASSEQGENQPQHF
NA	NA	TRBV6-1	TRBJ1-2	TGTGCCAGCAGTGAATACCGCGGTGGCACCTTC	CASSEYRGGTF
NA	NA	TRBV5-1	TRBJ1-5	TGCGCCAGCAGCTTGGAAGAGAATCAGCCCCAGCATTTT	CASSLEENQPQHF
NA	TRBD2	TRBV10-3	TRBJ2-3	TGTGCCATCAGTGTACAAACTAGCGCAGATACGCAGTATTTT	CAISVQTSADTQYF
NA	TRBD1	TRBV11-1	TRBJ2-3	TGTGCCAGCAGCTCACTACAGGGGTCAGATACGCAGTATTTT	CASSSLQGSDTQYF
once	NA	TRBV18	TRBJ2-7	TGTGCCAGCTCACAAGCGGTCTCCTACGAGCAGTACTTC	CASSQAVSYEQYF
NA	NA	TRBV19	TRBJ1-3	TGTGCCAGTAGTCCTGAGGACTCCCGATACTCTGGAAACACCATATATTTT	CASSPEDSRYSGNTIYF
NA	TRBD1	TRBV28	TRBJ1-5	TGTGCCAGCAGTCGGGACAGTAGCAATCAGCCCCAGCATTTT	CASSRDSSNQPQHF
NA	TRBD2	TRBV19	TRBJ2-3	TGTGCCAGTAGTATAGTACCTAGCGGGGGCACAGATACGCAGTATTTT	CASSIVPSGGTDTQYF
NA	NA	TRBV5-1	TRBJ2-1	TGCGCCAGCAGCTTGATTGACTTCAACCCTCCTAATGAGCAGTTCTTC	CASSLIDFNPPNEQFF
NA	TRBD1	TRBV6-2/TRBV6-3	TRBJ1-4	TGTGCCAGCAGTACCCCACAGGGGGCGCGTCTGACGCAACTGTTTTTT	CASSTPQGARLTQLFF
NA	TRBD2	TRBV27	TRBJ2-7	TGTGCCACTCGCCCGGGACTAGGCTCCTACGAGCAGTACTTC	CATRPGLGSYEQYF
few	NA	TRBV6-6	TRBJ1-3	TGTGCCAGCAGACCCCAGGGACAACAAACCGGAAACACCATATATTTT	CASRPQGQQTGNTIYF
NA	NA	TRBV19	TRBJ2-3	TGTGCCAGTAGTATACGGGATACGCAGTATTTT	CASSIRDTQYF
NA	TRBD1	TRBV6-2/TRBV6-3	TRBJ2-7	TGTGCCAGCAGTACCACTCGGGACAGGGCCGGCGAGCAGTACTTC	CASSTTRDRAGEQYF
NA	TRBD1	TRBV5-4	TRBJ2-5	TGTGCCAGCAGGTCCCAGGGGGCGCCCCCAGAGACCCAGTACTTC	CASRSQGAPPETQYF
NA	NA	TRBV20-1	TRBJ1-2	TGCAGTGCTAGTGGGGGGGGCAGGGACTATGGCTACACCTTC	CSASGGGRDYGYTF
NA	TRBD1	TRBV6-5	TRBJ1-1	TGTGCCAGCAGTCGAGGACAGGGGACTGAAGCTTTCTTT	CASSRGQGTEAFF
NA	NA	TRBV3-1/TRBV3-2	TRBJ1-6	TGTGCCAGCAGTCTTACAGGGAGCTCCTATAATTCACCCCTCCACTTT	CASSLTGSSYNSPLHF
NA	TRBD2	TRBV19	TRBJ2-1	TGTGCCAGCCGTCCGGCTAGCGGGAGGATCAATGAGCAGTTCTTC	CASRPASGRINEQFF
NA	NA	TRBV4-1	TRBJ2-4	TGCGCCAGCAGCCAACCTACCGGCAGGGGAGCCAAAAACATTCAGTACTTC	CASSQPTGRGAKNIQYF
NA	TRBD2	TRBV30	TRBJ2-7	TGTGCCTGGAGTGTACTAAGCGGGAGGGCCCCAAAGAACTACGAGCAGTACTTC	CAWSVLSGRAPKNYEQYF
NA	NA	TRBV28	TRBJ1-5	TGTGCCAGCAGTTTACTTAGCAATCAGCCCCAGCATTTT	CASSLLSNQPQHF
NA	NA	TRBV7-6	TRBJ2-6	TGTGCCAGCAGCTTAGGCTATGCAGGGACTGGGGCCAACGTCCTGACTTTC	CASSLGYAGTGANVLTF
NA	NA	TRBV19	TRBJ2-1	TGTGCCAGTAGTATTCAAGCCCTGAACAATGAGCAGTTCTTC	CASSIQALNNEQFF
few	NA	TRBV7-9	TRBJ2-5	TGTGCCAGCCGGCGGCAGGGAAAAGAGACCCAGTACTTC	CASRRQGKETQYF
NA	TRBD2	TRBV6-5	TRBJ2-1	TGTGCCAGCGGCCACACTAGCGGGGCCCACAATGAGCAGTTCTTC	CASGHTSGAHNEQFF
NA	TRBD1	TRBV5-6	TRBJ1-2	TGTGCCAGCAGCTGGGGAAGTGACAGGGGGCGCGGCGGCTACACCTTC	CASSWGSDRGRGGYTF
NA	TRBD1	TRBV28	TRBJ1-5	TGTGCCAGCAGTACCGACAGGGGGTTCAGCAATCAGCCCCAGCATTTT	CASSTDRGFSNQPQHF
NA	TRBD1	TRBV19	TRBJ1-1	TGTGCCACTACAGAAGGAGGGGGCGGTACTGAAGCTTTCTTT	CATTEGGGGTEAFF
once	NA	TRBV9	TRBJ2-7	TGTGCCAGCAGCGTAGGCCCTTTGAGTTCCTACGAGCAGTACTTC	CASSVGPLSSYEQYF
NA	NA	TRBV5-6	TRBJ1-1	TGTGCCAGCAGCTTACAGGGGAACACTGAAGCTTTCTTT	CASSLQGNTEAFF
NA	NA	TRBV7-6	TRBJ1-5	TGTGCCAGCAGCTCCGGAGATTCTAGCAATCAGCCCCAGCATTTT	CASSSGDSSNQPQHF
once	TRBD1	TRBV6-1	TRBJ1-2	TGTGCCAGCAGTGAAGGCCCAGGGGGCATCTATGGCTACACCTTC	CASSEGPGGIYGYTF
NA	NA	TRBV6-5	TRBJ2-3	TGTGCCAGCAGTTACGAGTTCGGGCTAGCGCTAGATACGCAGTATTTT	CASSYEFGLALDTQYF
NA	TRBD1	TRBV6-8	TRBJ1-6	TGTGCCAGCAGTGTGACAGGGGATTCACCCCTCCACTTT	CASSVTGDSPLHF
NA	NA	TRBV12-3/TRBV12-4	TRBJ1-1	TGTGCCACCAGAGTTTACGCGTCAGCTTTCTTT	CATRVYASAFF